One and the same sample provided the 2 T cell receptor beta chains below, sequenced in a study of cytomegalovirus exposure and HLA in healthy donors. It was with 60 Vbeta and 13 Jbeta primers that the PCR ran. Sequenced by immunoSEQ multiplex PCR; TCRdb stores in-frame clones only, minus some. Here the sample table reports 130,000 or so clones. Input material: PBMCs. Receptor source: a woman between 40 and 50 years old in good health and CMV-seronegative.

The CDR3 region has the DNA TGTGCCAGCAGGACGAACAGGGGGCGCGGTAATTCACCCCTCCACTTT. It translates to CASRTNRGRGNSPLHF. The V call is TRBV27, the J call TRBJ1-6; 9 bases are a match to TRBD1. V lost 6 bases to trimming and J lost 6 bases; unmatched junction nucleotides: 9. The V gene's germline CDR1 is MNHEY and CDR2 SMNVEV (reference sequence). CDR3 length: 16 residues.

The chain links TRBV5-4 to TRBJ1-1, with D possibly TRBD1 on 5 matching bases. Looked up from germline, CDR1 is SGHNT and CDR2 is YYREEE (reference sequence). V lost 1 base to trimming and J lost 4 bases, with 14 bases between them. The CDR3 spans 15 residues. This CDR3 is CASSLFGTSGTEAFF. Written as DNA, the CDR3 is TGTGCCAGCAGCTTGTTTGGGACTTCAGGCACTGAAGCTTTCTTT.